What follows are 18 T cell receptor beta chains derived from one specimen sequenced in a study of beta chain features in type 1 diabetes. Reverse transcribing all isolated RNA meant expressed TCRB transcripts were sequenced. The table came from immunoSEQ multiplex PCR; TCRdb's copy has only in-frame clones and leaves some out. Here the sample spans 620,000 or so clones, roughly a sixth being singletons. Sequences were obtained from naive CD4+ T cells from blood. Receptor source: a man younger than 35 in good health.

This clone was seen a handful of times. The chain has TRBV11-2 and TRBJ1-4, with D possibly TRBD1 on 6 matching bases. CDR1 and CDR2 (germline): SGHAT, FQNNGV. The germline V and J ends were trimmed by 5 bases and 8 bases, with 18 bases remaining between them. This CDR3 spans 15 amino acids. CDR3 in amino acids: CASSRGGLADEKLFF. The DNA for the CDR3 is TGTGCCAGCAGCAGAGGGGGATTAGCGGACGAAAAACTGTTTTTT. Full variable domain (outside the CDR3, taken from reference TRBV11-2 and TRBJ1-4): EAGVAQSPRYKIIEKRQSVAFWCNPISGHATLYWYQQILGQGPKLLIQFQNNGVVDDSQLPKDRFSAERLKGVDSTLKIQPAKLEDSAVYLCASSRGGLADEKLFFGSGTQLSVL.

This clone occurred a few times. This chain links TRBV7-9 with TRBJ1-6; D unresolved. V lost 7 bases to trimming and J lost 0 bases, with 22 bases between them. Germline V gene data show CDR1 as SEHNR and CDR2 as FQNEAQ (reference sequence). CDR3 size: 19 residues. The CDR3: CASTRDETFTASYNSPLHF. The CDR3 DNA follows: TGTGCCAGCACCCGAGATGAGACGTTCACGGCCTCCTATAATTCACCCCTCCACTTT.

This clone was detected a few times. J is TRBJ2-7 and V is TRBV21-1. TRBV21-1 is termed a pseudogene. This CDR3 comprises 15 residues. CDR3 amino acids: CASSKSIGPKREQYF. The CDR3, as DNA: TGTGCCAGCAGCAAATCTATCGGACCGAAAAGGGAGCAGTACTTC.

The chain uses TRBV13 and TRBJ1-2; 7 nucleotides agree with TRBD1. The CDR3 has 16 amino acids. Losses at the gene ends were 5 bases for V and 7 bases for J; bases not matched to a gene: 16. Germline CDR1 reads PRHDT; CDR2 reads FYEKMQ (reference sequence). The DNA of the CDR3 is TGTGCCAGCAGCCACTCCCGACTAGGGGGCGAGAGTGGCTACACCTTC. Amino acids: CASSHSRLGGESGYTF.

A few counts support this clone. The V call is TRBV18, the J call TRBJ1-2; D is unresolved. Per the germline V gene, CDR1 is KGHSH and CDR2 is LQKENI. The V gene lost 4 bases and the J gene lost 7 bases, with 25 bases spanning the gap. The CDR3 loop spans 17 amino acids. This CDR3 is CASSRKEDPDGLRGYTF. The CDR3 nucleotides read TGTGCCAGCTCACGTAAGGAAGATCCGGACGGACTCCGTGGCTACACCTTC.

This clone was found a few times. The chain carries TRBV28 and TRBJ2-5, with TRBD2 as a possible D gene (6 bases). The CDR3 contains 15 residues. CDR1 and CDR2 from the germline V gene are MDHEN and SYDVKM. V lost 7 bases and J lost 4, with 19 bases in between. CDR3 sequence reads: CASNLAGGRAETQYF. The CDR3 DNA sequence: TGTGCCAGCAACTTAGCCGGGGGAAGGGCAGAGACCCAGTACTTC.

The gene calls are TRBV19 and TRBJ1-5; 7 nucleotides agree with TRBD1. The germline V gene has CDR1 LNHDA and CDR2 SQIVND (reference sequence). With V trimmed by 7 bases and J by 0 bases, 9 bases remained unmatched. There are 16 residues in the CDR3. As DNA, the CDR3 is TGTGCCAGTACCAAGGACAGGTGGTCTAGCAATCAGCCCCAGCATTTT. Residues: CASTKDRWSSNQPQHF.

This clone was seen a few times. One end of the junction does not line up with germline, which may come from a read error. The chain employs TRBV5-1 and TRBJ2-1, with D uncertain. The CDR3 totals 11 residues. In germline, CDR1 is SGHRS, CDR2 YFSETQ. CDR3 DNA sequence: TGTGCCAGCAGCTTACAAAATGAGCAGTTCTTC. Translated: CASSLQNEQFF. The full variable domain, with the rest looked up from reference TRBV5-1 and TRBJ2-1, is KAGVTQTPRYLIKTRGQQVTLSCSPISGHRSVSWYQQTPGQGLQFLFEYFSETQRNKGNFPGRFSGRQFSNSRSEMNVSTLELGDSALYLCASSLQNEQFFGPGTRLTVL.

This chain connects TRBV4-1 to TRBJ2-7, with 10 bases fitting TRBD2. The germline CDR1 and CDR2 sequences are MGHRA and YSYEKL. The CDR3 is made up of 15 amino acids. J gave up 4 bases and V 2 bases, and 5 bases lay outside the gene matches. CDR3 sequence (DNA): TGCGCCAGCAGCCAATGGACTAGCGGAAGTTACGAGCAGTACTTC. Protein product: CASSQWTSGSYEQYF.

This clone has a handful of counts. CDR3 coding DNA: TGCAGCGTTGCAGGAGCGGCCGAAGCTTTCTTT. It encodes CSVAGAAEAFF. The chain has TRBV29-1 and TRBJ1-1; unclear D gene. This CDR3 contains 11 residues. Trimming removed 4 bases at V and 8 bases at J, with 11 bases between. The germline CDR1 and CDR2 sequences are SQVTM and ANQGSEA.

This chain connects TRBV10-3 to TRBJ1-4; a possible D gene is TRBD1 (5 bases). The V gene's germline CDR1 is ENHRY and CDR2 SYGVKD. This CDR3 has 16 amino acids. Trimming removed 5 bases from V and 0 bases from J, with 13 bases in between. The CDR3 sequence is CAISSIEGATNEKLFF. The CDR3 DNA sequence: TGTGCCATCAGTTCGATCGAAGGGGCAACTAATGAAAAACTGTTTTTT.

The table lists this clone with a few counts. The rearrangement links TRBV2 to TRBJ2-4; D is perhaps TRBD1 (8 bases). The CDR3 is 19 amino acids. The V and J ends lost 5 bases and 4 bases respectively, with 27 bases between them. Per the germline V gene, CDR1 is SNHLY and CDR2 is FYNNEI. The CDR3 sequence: CASSLQGGSGRTLKNIQYF. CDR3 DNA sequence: TGTGCCAGCAGTTTACAGGGGGGGTCCGGCCGAACTCTTAAAAACATTCAGTACTTC.

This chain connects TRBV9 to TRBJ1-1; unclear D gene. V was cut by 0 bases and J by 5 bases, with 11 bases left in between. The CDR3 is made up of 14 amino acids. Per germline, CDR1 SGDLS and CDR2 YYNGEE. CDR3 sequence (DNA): TGTGCCAGCAGCGTAGGAGAGGGCCGGACTGAAGCTTTCTTT. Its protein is CASSVGEGRTEAFF. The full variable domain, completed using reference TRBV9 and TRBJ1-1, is DSGVTQTPKHLITATGQRVTLRCSPRSGDLSVYWYQQSLDQGLQFLIQYYNGEERAKGNILERFSAQQFPDLHSELNLSSLELGDSALYFCASSVGEGRTEAFFGQGTRLTVV.

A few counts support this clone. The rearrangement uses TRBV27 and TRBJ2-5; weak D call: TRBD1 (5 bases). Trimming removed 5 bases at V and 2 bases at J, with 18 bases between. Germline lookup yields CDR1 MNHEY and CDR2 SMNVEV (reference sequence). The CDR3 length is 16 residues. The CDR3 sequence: CASSPFDSPSQETQYF. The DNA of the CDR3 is TGTGCCAGCAGTCCCTTCGACAGTCCATCACAAGAGACCCAGTACTTC.

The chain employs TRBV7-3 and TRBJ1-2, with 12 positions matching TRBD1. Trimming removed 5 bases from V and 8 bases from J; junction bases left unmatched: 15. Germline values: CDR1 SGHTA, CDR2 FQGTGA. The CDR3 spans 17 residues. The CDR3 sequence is CASSPPAGTGGARGYTF. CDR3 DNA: TGTGCCAGCAGCCCCCCCGCCGGGACAGGGGGCGCGAGGGGCTACACCTTC.

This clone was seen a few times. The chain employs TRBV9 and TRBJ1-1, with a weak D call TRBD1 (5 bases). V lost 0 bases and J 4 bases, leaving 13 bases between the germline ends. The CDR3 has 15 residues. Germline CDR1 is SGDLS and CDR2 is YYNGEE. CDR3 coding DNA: TGTGCCAGCAGCGTAGCTTCGGGGGTGGGCACTGAAGCTTTCTTT. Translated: CASSVASGVGTEAFF.

As DNA, the CDR3 is TGTGCCAGCAGTTTCCGAGGACAGGAATTAGAGCAGTACTTC. Translating it yields CASSFRGQELEQYF. This chain uses TRBV28 with TRBJ2-7; TRBD1 matches 7 bases. In germline, CDR1 is MDHEN, CDR2 SYDVKM. Trimming cost V 3 bases and J 7 bases; bases outside gene matches: 9. There are 14 residues in the CDR3.

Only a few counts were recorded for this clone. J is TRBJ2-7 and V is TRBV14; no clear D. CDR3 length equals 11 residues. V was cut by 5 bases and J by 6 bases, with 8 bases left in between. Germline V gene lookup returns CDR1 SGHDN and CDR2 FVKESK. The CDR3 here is CASSRGPEQYF. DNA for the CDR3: TGTGCCAGCAGCAGAGGACCCGAGCAGTACTTC.